The clone carrying this T cell receptor (beta chain) was recorded many times. Its antigen is not known. The record originates from a study of regulatory T cells in long-lasting Graves disease. Study-level points and caveats: The persistent group shared around 2,700 public clonotypes, more than the 850 to 1,000 shared by new patients.

Time point here: persistent/refractory GD, antithyroid drugs over 5 years with positive TRAb. Generation of the TCR library employed RNA extracted from PBMCs. American Thyroid Association guidelines defined how Graves' disease was diagnosed. Through Arm-PCR of CDR3 regions and iRepertoire HTBI primers, TCR beta libraries were built. Each CDR3 protein gets one entry after TCRdb re-called the multiplex PCR reads with MiXCR. Of hundreds of thousands of distinct CDR3 sequences in the sample, about 19% were seen once. V lost 4 bases and J 2 bases, leaving 11 bases between the germline ends. Germline V gene data show CDR1 as MDHEN and CDR2 as SYDVKM. The CDR3 totals 15 residues.

The TCR was taken from a female donor with Graves disease. Material: peripheral blood mononuclear cells (PBMCs), obtained when the disease was refractory, from a patient treated with antithyroid drugs. The chain carries TRBV28 and TRBJ1-4; TRBD1 is a possible D gene (5 bases). Here the CDR3 DNA reads TGTGCCAGCAGTTCCCTGGGGACCACTAATGAAAAACTGTTTTTT. Translated: CASSSLGTTNEKLFF.